Below, one T cell receptor (beta chain) is given with its context. Its specificity is not known. CDR1 and CDR2 from the germline V gene are MNHEY and SVGEGT. V was pared by 2 bases and J by 3 bases, with 9 bases of the junction left unmatched. The CDR3 runs 16 residues. The data were obtained in a study of post-analysis software for immune sequencing data. Presence of unique molecular identifiers characterized the TCR beta cDNA libraries. A single record per CDR3 protein comes from TCRdb applying MiXCR to the PCR reads. Among a few hundred thousand distinct CDR3 sequences listed, less than 45% were seen once. Study results and limitations: Five TRBV segments, including TRBV5-6, TRBV5-1 and TRBV20-1, were more frequent in patients than controls.

The genes are TRBV6-2 or TRBV6-3 and TRBJ2-7; the match to TRBD1 covers 8 bases. The sequence derives from a girl aged 5-17 years with multiple sclerosis. The sequencing sample was made of blood. The CDR3 reads CASSYLYRDRHYEQYF. The CDR3, as DNA: TGTGCCAGCAGTTACCTATACCGGGACAGGCACTACGAGCAGTACTTC.